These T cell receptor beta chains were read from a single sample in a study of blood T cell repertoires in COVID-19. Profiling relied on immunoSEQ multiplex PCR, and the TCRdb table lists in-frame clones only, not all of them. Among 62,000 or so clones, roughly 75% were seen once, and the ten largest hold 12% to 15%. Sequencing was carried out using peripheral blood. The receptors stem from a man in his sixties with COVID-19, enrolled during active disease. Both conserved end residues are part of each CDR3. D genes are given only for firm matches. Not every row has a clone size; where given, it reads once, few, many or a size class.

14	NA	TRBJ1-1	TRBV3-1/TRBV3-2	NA	CASSQTTGYTEAFF	TGTGCCAGCAGCCAAACCACAGGGTATACTGAAGCTTTCTTT
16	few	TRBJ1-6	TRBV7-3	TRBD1	CASSLRGTGSSSPLHF	TGTGCCAGCAGCTTAAGAGGGACAGGGTCTTCTTCACCCCTCCACTTT
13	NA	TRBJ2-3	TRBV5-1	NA	CASSPQGTDTQYF	TGCGCCAGCAGCCCACAGGGCACAGATACGCAGTATTTT
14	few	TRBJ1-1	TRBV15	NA	CATSRDSGSTEAFF	TGTGCCACCAGCAGAGATTCCGGGAGCACTGAAGCTTTCTTT
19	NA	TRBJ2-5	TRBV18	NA	CASSLKGAAAGKDQETQYF	TGTGCCAGCTCCCTAAAGGGCGCCGCGGCAGGGAAGGACCAAGAGACCCAGTACTTC
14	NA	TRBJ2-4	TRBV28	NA	CASSPGEPKNIQYF	TGTGCCAGCAGCCCGGGGGAGCCAAAAAACATTCAGTACTTC
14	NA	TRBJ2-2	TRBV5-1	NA	CASSQGHLMGELFF	TGCGCCAGCAGCCAGGGACATCTCATGGGGGAGCTGTTTTTT
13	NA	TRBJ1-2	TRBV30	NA	CACPTGSGYGYTF	TGTGCCTGCCCTACAGGGTCGGGCTATGGCTACACCTTC
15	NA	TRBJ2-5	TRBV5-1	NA	CASSFKSGEAETQYF	TGCGCCAGCAGCTTTAAATCGGGAGAAGCAGAGACCCAGTACTTC
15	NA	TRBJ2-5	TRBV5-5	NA	CASSLWSGNQETQYF	TGTGCCAGCAGCTTGTGGTCAGGGAACCAAGAGACCCAGTACTTC
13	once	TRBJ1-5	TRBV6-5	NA	CASTQGSNQPQHF	TGTGCCAGCACCCAGGGGAGTAATCAGCCCCAGCATTTT
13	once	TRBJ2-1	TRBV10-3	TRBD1	CATRDRDDHEQFF	TGTGCCACCCGGGACAGGGATGACCATGAGCAGTTCTTC
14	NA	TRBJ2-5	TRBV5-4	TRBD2	CASRVTSGGETQYF	TGTGCCAGCAGGGTGACTAGCGGGGGGGAGACCCAGTACTTC
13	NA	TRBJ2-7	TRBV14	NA	CASSQDHFYEQYF	TGTGCCAGCAGCCAAGATCACTTCTACGAGCAGTACTTC
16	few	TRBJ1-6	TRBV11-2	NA	CASSLGLWTDNSPLHF	TGTGCCAGCAGCTTAGGTTTATGGACAGATAATTCACCCCTCCACTTT
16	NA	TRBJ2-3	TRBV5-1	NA	CASSLGTTPFTDTQYF	TGCGCCAGCAGCTTGGGGACTACACCCTTCACAGATACGCAGTATTTT
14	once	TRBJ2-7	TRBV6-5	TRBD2	CASSQLAELYEQYF	TGTGCCAGCAGTCAACTAGCGGAGCTCTACGAGCAGTACTTC
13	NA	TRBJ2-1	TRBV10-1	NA	CASSEPRGEYIFF	TGCGCCAGCAGTGAACCGCGCGGGGAGTATATCTTCTTC
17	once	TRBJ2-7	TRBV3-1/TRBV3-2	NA	CASSQVPWGDGTYEQYF	TGTGCCAGCAGCCAAGTGCCGTGGGGGGACGGTACCTACGAGCAGTACTTC
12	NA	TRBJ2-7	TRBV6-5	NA	CASRDSQGGQYF	TGTGCCAGCAGGGACTCTCAAGGGGGGCAGTACTTC
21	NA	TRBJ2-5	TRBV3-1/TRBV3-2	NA	CASSQEGTRERAESTRETQYF	TGTGCCAGCAGCCAAGAGGGGACCCGGGAGCGTGCGGAGTCAACACGAGAGACCCAGTACTTC
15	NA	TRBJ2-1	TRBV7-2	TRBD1	CASSLRGLTYNEQFF	TGTGCCAGCAGCTTAAGGGGGCTCACCTACAATGAGCAGTTCTTC
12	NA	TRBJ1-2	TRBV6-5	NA	CASSRRDYGYTF	TGTGCCAGCAGCCGCAGGGACTATGGCTACACCTTC
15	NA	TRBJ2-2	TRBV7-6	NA	CASSLQQDATGELFF	TGTGCCAGCAGCTTACAACAGGATGCTACCGGGGAGCTGTTTTTT
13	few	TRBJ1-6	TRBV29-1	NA	CSVREKGNSPLHF	TGCAGCGTCAGAGAGAAGGGGAATTCACCCCTCCACTTT
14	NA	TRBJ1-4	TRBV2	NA	CASTTEEGYEKLFF	TGTGCCAGCACGACCGAAGAGGGTTACGAAAAACTGTTTTTT
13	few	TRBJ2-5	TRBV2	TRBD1	CASIRDRQETQYF	TGTGCCAGCATAAGGGACAGACAAGAGACCCAGTACTTC
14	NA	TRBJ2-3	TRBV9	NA	CASSVEFGTDTQYF	TGTGCCAGCAGCGTAGAATTCGGTACAGATACGCAGTATTTT
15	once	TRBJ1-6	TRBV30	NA	CAWSVEVGLASPLHF	TGTGCCTGGAGTGTAGAGGTCGGTTTAGCTTCACCCCTCCACTTT
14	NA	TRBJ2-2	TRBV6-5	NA	CASSYSILAGELFF	TGTGCCAGCAGTTACTCGATATTAGCGGGGGAGCTGTTTTTT
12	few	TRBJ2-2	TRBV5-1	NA	CASREQSGELFF	TGCGCCAGCAGGGAGCAATCCGGGGAGCTGTTTTTT
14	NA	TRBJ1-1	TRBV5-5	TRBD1	CASSFGTVNTEAFF	TGTGCCAGCAGCTTTGGGACAGTGAACACTGAAGCTTTCTTT
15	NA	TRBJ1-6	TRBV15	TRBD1	CATRRDSDYNSPLHF	TGTGCCACCAGGAGGGACAGCGATTATAATTCACCCCTCCACTTT
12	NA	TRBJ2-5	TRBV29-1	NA	CSAHRVEETQYF	TGCAGCGCACACAGGGTTGAGGAGACCCAGTACTTC
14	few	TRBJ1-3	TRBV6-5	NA	CASSRTVSGNTIYF	TGTGCCAGCAGTAGGACAGTCTCTGGAAACACCATATATTTT
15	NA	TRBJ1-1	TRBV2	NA	CASSPGQLMNTEAFF	TGTGCCAGCAGCCCCGGACAGCTCATGAACACTGAAGCTTTCTTT
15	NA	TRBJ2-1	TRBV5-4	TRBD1	CASSLRDRRGDEQFF	TGTGCCAGCAGCCTCCGGGACAGGAGGGGCGATGAGCAGTTCTTC